The 5 T cell receptor beta chains below come from one sample, sequenced in a study of CD8 T cells in ankylosing spondylitis. Study results and caveats: Blood from ankylosing spondylitis patients appeared to carry a characteristic roughly eight-variant TCR beta motif.

TCRdb recomputed calls from the 5' RACE reads with MiXCR, one row per CDR3 protein. Of about 500,000 distinct CDR3 sequences listed, approximately 5.3% were seen once; the top ten hold around 3.4%. What these receptors recognize is not known. The material sequenced was blood, either unsorted or a sorted T cell fraction (not recorded which). The receptors come from a male donor with ankylosing spondylitis.

This clonotype was recorded many times. This chain joins TRBV10-3 and TRBJ2-1; 13 positions agree with TRBD2. Per germline, CDR1 ENHRY and CDR2 SYGVKD. With V trimmed by 10 bases and J by 6 bases, 6 bases remained unmatched. The CDR3 has 14 residues. The CDR3 coding sequence is TGTGCCAGTGGGACTAGCGGGATTGGCAATGAGCAGTTCTTC. Protein sequence: CASGTSGIGNEQFF.

This rearrangement joins TRBV4-1 to TRBJ2-3; 8 bases line up with TRBD2. The V and J ends lost 3 bases and 3 bases, in that order; junction bases with no gene match: 8. Per germline, CDR1 MGHRA and CDR2 YSYEKL. The CDR3 totals 16 residues. This CDR3 reads CASSQPPGLGTDTQYF. The CDR3 DNA sequence: TGCGCCAGCAGCCAGCCACCGGGACTAGGAACAGATACGCAGTATTTT.

This clonotype was counted many times. The rearrangement uses TRBV12-3 or TRBV12-4 and TRBJ2-2, with a possible D match to TRBD1 (6 bases). This CDR3 comprises 15 residues. V lost 7 bases and J 5 bases, leaving 17 bases between the germline ends. CDR3 sequence (DNA): TGTGCCAGCAACATCAGGGCAGGGGCGACCGGGGAGCTGTTTTTT. This encodes CASNIRAGATGELFF.

This clonotype was detected ten times or more. V gene TRBV10-3 combines with J gene TRBJ2-3; no clear D. V lost 4 bases and J lost 4, with 3 bases in between. The CDR3 covers 11 residues. Germline V lookup: CDR1 ENHRY, CDR2 SYGVKD. The CDR3 region is CAISAADTQYF. The CDR3 bases are TGTGCCATCAGTGCTGCAGATACGCAGTATTTT.

The chain links TRBV15 to TRBJ2-7; D remains unclear. Germline loops: CDR1 LNHNV, CDR2 YYDKDF (reference sequence). The CDR3 loop spans 15 amino acids. The ends were cut back, 5 bases at V and 2 bases at J, with 16 bases in the middle. CDR3 sequence: CATSRITSTTYEQYF. CDR3 DNA sequence: TGTGCCACCAGCCGAATCACGAGTACTACCTACGAGCAGTACTTC.